A selection of T cell receptor beta chains follows, all from one sample in a study of CD8 T cells in ankylosing spondylitis. TCRdb passed the 5' RACE reads through MiXCR, listing each CDR3 protein once. The data show about 460,000 distinct CDR3 sequences, less than 6% seen once. Source material: blood, either unsorted or a sorted T cell fraction (not recorded which). The source of these receptors is a male donor with ankylosing spondylitis. Each CDR3 is given with its conserved first and last residue. The D gene is left open where the match is weak. Clone size appears in some rows only: once, few, many, or a class for an expanded clone.

cdr3_aa	cdr3_nt	v_call	j_call	d_call	clone_size
CASSQGRYRGTEAFF	TGTGCCAGCAGTCAGGGTCGGTACAGGGGCACTGAAGCTTTCTTT	TRBV27	TRBJ1-1	TRBD1	many
CASSPPGRSNEAFF	TGTGCCAGCAGCCCCCCAGGACGAAGCAATGAAGCTTTCTTT	TRBV9	TRBJ1-1	.	few
CASSGQGESYGYTF	TGTGCCAGCAGTGGACAGGGCGAAAGCTATGGCTACACCTTC	TRBV28	TRBJ1-2	TRBD1	few
CASVGGGRGGNIQYF	TGTGCCAGCGTCGGTGGGGGACGGGGGGGAAACATTCAGTACTTC	TRBV28	TRBJ2-4	TRBD2	.
CASSSFRPGTGNTIYF	TGTGCCAGCAGCTCCTTCAGACCGGGCACAGGAAACACCATATATTTT	TRBV7-2	TRBJ1-3	.	.
CSATPVSRGYYEQYF	TGCAGTGCTACTCCCGTCTCACGGGGGTACTACGAGCAGTACTTC	TRBV20-1	TRBJ2-7	.	many
CASSPGQGLDEKLFF	TGTGCCAGCAGCCCCGGACAGGGCCTCGATGAAAAACTGTTTTTT	TRBV7-9	TRBJ1-4	TRBD1	.
CASSYRPDRNTEAFF	TGTGCCAGCAGTTATAGACCGGACAGGAACACTGAAGCTTTCTTT	TRBV6-2/TRBV6-3	TRBJ1-1	.	many
CASSRGVYSNQPQHF	TGTGCCAGCAGCCGGGGGGTGTATAGCAATCAGCCCCAGCATTTT	TRBV28	TRBJ1-5	.	few
CASSFREETEAFF	TGCGCCAGCAGCTTCCGGGAGGAGACTGAAGCTTTCTTT	TRBV5-1	TRBJ1-1	.	many
CASRKYSYEQYF	TGTGCCAGCAGGAAATACAGCTACGAGCAGTACTTC	TRBV28	TRBJ2-7	.	few
CSAMTGGTGTEAFF	TGCAGTGCGATGACAGGGGGCACGGGCACTGAAGCTTTCTTT	TRBV20-1	TRBJ1-1	TRBD1	many
CSASSPTFGPEQFF	TGCAGTGCTAGTAGCCCGACTTTTGGTCCTGAGCAGTTCTTC	TRBV20-1	TRBJ2-1	.	few
CASTPPGDGYNEQFF	TGTGCCAGCACCCCCCCGGGGGATGGCTACAATGAGCAGTTCTTC	TRBV7-2	TRBJ2-1	.	few
CASSRPATRREQFF	TGTGCCAGCAGCCGACCGGCGACCCGCCGGGAGCAGTTCTTC	TRBV6-2/TRBV6-3	TRBJ2-1	.	.
CASRGTYGYTF	TGCGCCAGCAGGGGGACTTATGGCTACACCTTC	TRBV5-1	TRBJ1-2	.	many
CASSPPGREGETQYF	TGTGCCAGCAGCCCTCCCGGGAGAGAGGGAGAGACCCAGTACTTC	TRBV5-4	TRBJ2-5	.	.
CASSRGFSYEQYF	TGCGCCAGCAGCCGGGGATTTTCCTACGAGCAGTACTTC	TRBV5-1	TRBJ2-7	.	many
CATSTTGRETQYF	TGTGCCACCAGCACAACAGGGCGAGAGACCCAGTACTTC	TRBV15	TRBJ2-5	.	many
CRIARSTDTQYF	TGCAGGATAGCTCGAAGCACAGATACGCAGTATTTT	TRBV20-1	TRBJ2-3	.	many
CASSPPSGGEAFF	TGTGCCAGCAGCCCCCCTTCGGGGGGCGAAGCTTTCTTT	TRBV7-9	TRBJ1-1	.	many
CASSPGTLTATDTQYF	TGTGCCAGCAGCCCCGGGACACTTACCGCCACAGATACGCAGTATTTT	TRBV5-6	TRBJ2-3	.	many
CASSPGEGGNQPQHF	TGTGCCAGCAGCCCTGGGGAGGGGGGCAATCAGCCCCAGCATTTT	TRBV7-2	TRBJ1-5	.	many
CSASQLTGFYGYTF	TGCAGTGCTAGTCAATTAACAGGGTTTTATGGCTACACCTTC	TRBV20-1	TRBJ1-2	.	many
CASSRDAAGNTGELFF	TGTGCCAGCAGCCGGGACGCGGCGGGGAACACCGGGGAGCTGTTTTTT	TRBV7-2	TRBJ2-2	.	many
CATSPQGVAGELFF	TGTGCCACCAGTCCCCAGGGTGTCGCCGGGGAGCTGTTTTTT	TRBV24-1	TRBJ2-2	.	many
CASSFSGTSGRTEQFF	TGCGCCAGCAGCTTTTCCGGGACTAGCGGACGAACAGAGCAGTTCTTC	TRBV5-1	TRBJ2-1	TRBD2	many
CASSLTESLTLYEQYF	TGTGCCAGCAGTTTAACCGAGTCACTCACTTTGTACGAGCAGTACTTC	TRBV28	TRBJ2-7	.	many
CASSFGQGLLYEQYF	TGTGCCAGCAGCTTCGGACAGGGTCTGTTGTACGAGCAGTACTTC	TRBV7-6	TRBJ2-7	TRBD1	many
CASSRRLANTGELFF	TGTGCCAGCAGCCGACGACTAGCGAACACCGGGGAGCTGTTTTTT	TRBV6-1	TRBJ2-2	.	.
CASSQVGDSYEQYF	TGCGCCAGCAGCCAAGTTGGGGACTCCTACGAGCAGTACTTC	TRBV4-3	TRBJ2-7	.	many
CASSRTSGADTQYF	TGTGCCAGCAGTCGGACTAGCGGCGCAGATACGCAGTATTTT	TRBV28	TRBJ2-3	TRBD2	many
CAARQGAGETQYF	TGTGCCGCGCGACAGGGGGCTGGTGAGACCCAGTACTTC	TRBV10-3	TRBJ2-5	TRBD1	.
CASSQSGARWEKLFF	TGCGCCAGCAGCCAATCTGGGGCGCGGTGGGAAAAACTGTTTTTT	TRBV4-3	TRBJ1-4	.	many
CASSFGSWGSNEQFF	TGTGCCAGCAGCTTCGGGTCATGGGGGAGCAATGAGCAGTTCTTC	TRBV11-2	TRBJ2-1	.	many
CASSLSRDRGYGYTF	TGTGCCAGCAGCTTAAGCCGGGACAGGGGATATGGCTACACCTTC	TRBV7-8	TRBJ1-2	TRBD1	many
CASSSLGGIGPMNTEAFF	TGTGCCAGCAGCTCCCTGGGGGGAATTGGCCCTATGAACACTGAAGCTTTCTTT	TRBV6-2/TRBV6-3	TRBJ1-1	.	many
CATSTFGGRNQETQYF	TGTGCCACCAGCACCTTTGGTGGCAGGAACCAAGAGACCCAGTACTTC	TRBV15	TRBJ2-5	.	many
CSAPGGAVYNEQFF	TGCAGTGCTCCGGGGGGGGCCGTCTACAATGAGCAGTTCTTC	TRBV20-1	TRBJ2-1	TRBD2	many
CASSLEGFSEAFF	TGCGCCAGCAGCTTGGAGGGCTTCTCTGAAGCTTTCTTT	TRBV5-1	TRBJ1-1	.	many
CSVPGQGKETQYF	TGCAGTGTACCGGGACAGGGGAAAGAGACCCAGTACTTC	TRBV20-1	TRBJ2-5	TRBD1	few
CASSYPDGYTF	TGTGCCAGCAGTTACCCTGATGGCTACACCTTC	TRBV6-2/TRBV6-3	TRBJ1-2	.	many